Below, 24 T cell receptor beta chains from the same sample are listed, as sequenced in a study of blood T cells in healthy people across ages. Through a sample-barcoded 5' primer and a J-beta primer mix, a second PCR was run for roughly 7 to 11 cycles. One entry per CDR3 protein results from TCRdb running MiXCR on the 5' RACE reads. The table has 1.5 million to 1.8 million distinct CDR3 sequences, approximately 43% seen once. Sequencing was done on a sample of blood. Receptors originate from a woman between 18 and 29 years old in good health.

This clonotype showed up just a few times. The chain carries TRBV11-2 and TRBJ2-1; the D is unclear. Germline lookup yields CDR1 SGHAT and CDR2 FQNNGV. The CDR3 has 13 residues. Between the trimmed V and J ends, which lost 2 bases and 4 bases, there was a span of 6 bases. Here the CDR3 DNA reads TGTGCCAGCAGCTTATGCGTGTACAATGAGCAGTTCTTC. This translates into CASSLCVYNEQFF.

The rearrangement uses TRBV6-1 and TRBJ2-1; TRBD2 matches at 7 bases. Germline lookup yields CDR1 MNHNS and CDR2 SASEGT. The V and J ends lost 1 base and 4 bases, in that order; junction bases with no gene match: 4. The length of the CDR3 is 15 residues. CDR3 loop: CASSEDLADYNEQFF. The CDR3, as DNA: TGTGCCAGCAGTGAAGACCTAGCGGATTACAATGAGCAGTTCTTC.

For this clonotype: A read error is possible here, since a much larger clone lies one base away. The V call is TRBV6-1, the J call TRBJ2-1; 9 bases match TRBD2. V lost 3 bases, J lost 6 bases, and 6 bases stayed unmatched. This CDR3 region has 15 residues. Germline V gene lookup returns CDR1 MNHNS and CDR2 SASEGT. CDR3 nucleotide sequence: TGTGCCAGCAGTGATCGGCTAGCGGGGAGCAATGAGCAGTTCTTC. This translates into CASSDRLAGSNEQFF.

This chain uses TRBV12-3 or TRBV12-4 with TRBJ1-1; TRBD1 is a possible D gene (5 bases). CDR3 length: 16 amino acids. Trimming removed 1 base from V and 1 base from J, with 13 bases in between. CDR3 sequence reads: CASSLGIGRGNTEAFF. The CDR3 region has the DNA TGTGCCAGCAGTTTAGGGATAGGGAGGGGGAACACTGAAGCTTTCTTT.

CDR3 protein: CASSKKGPLYTGELFF. CDR3 coding DNA: TGTGCCAGCAGTAAGAAAGGACCGTTATACACCGGGGAGCTGTTTTTT. The V and J genes are TRBV28 and TRBJ2-2; no definite D call. Germline-derived CDR1 and CDR2 are MDHEN and SYDVKM. The CDR3 has 16 residues. The V end lost 5 bases, the J end lost 3 bases, and 16 bases lay between the germline ends.

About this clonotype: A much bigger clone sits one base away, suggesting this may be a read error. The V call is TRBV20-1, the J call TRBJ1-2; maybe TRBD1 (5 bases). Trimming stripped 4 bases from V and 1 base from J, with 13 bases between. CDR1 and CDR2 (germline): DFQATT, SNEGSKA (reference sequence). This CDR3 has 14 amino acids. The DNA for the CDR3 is TGCAGTGCTACCGAACAGGTCTTTAACTATGGCTACACCTTC. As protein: CSATEQVFNYGYTF.

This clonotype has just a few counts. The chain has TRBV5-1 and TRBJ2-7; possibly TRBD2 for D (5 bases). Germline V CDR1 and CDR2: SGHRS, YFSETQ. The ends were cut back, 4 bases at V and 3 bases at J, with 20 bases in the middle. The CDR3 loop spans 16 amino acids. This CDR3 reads CASSLGSGLNFYEQYF. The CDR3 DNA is TGCGCCAGCAGCCTGGGGTCCGGACTGAACTTCTACGAGCAGTACTTC.

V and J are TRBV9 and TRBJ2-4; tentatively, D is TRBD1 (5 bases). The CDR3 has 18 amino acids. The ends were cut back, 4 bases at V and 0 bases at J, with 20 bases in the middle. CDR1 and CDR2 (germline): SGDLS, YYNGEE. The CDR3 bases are TGTGCCAGCAGCTCCAGCCTAGGACACGACTTAGCCAAAAACATTCAGTACTTC. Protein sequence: CASSSSLGHDLAKNIQYF.

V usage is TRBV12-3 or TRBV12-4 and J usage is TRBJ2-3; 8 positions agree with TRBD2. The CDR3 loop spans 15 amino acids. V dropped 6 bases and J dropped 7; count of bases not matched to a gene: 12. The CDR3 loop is CASSFLGGGQNTQYF. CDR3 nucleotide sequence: TGTGCCAGCAGCTTCCTCGGGGGGGGGCAGAATACGCAGTATTTT.

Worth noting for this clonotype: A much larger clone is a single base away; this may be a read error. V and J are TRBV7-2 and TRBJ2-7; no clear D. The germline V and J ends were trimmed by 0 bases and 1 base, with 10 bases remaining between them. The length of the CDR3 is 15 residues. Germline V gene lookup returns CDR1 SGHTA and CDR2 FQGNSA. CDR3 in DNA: TGTGCCAGCAGCTTAGCCCCCAGGAGTTCCTACGAGCAGTACTTC. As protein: CASSLAPRSSYEQYF.

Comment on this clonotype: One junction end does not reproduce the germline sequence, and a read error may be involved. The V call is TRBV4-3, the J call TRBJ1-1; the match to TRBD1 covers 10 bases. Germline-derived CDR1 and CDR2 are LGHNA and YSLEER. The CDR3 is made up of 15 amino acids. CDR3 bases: TGCGCCAGCAGCCAACGGACAGGGGGGAGGACTGGAGCTTTCTTT. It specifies CASSQRTGGRTGAFF.

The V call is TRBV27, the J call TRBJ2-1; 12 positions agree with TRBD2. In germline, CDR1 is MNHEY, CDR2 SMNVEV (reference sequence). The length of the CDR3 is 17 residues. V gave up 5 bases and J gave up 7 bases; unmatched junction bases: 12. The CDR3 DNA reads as TGTGCCAGCAGTACCCCGGGACTAGCGGGTTTCGTTAATGAGCAGTTCTTC. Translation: CASSTPGLAGFVNEQFF.

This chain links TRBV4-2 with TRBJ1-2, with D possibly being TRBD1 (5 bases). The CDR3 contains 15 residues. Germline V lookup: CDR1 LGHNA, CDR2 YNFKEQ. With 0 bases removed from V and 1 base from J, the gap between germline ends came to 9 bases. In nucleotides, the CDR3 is TGTGCCAGCAGCCAAGAATCAGGGAATAACTATGGCTACACCTTC. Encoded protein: CASSQESGNNYGYTF.

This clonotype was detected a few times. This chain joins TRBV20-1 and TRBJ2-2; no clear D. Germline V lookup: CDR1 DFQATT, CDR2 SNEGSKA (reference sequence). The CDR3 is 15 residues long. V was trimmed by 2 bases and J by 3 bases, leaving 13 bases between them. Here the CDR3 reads CSARMAGKDTGELFF. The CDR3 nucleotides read TGCAGTGCTAGAATGGCTGGGAAGGACACCGGGGAGCTGTTTTTT.

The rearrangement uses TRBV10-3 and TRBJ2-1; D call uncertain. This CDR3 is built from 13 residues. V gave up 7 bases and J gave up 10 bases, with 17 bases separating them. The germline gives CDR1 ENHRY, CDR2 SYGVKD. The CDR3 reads CAINHGQGYEQFF. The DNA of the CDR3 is TGTGCCATCAATCATGGGCAAGGGTACGAGCAGTTCTTC.

This CDR3 reads CAISEPRDRPNTGELFF. The DNA of the CDR3 is TGTGCCATCAGTGAGCCCCGGGACAGACCGAACACCGGGGAGCTGTTTTTT. The V gene is TRBV10-3, the J gene TRBJ2-2; 7 nucleotides line up with TRBD1. CDR1 ENHRY and CDR2 SYGVKD come from the germline V gene. The length of the CDR3 is 17 residues. V was clipped by 2 bases and J by 0 bases; unmatched bases: 6.

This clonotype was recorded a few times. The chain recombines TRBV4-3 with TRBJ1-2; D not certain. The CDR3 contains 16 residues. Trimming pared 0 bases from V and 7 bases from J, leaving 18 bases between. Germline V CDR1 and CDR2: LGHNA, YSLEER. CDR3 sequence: CASSQDRGLAGGGYTF. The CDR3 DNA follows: TGCGCCAGCAGCCAAGATAGAGGGTTGGCCGGCGGTGGCTACACCTTC.

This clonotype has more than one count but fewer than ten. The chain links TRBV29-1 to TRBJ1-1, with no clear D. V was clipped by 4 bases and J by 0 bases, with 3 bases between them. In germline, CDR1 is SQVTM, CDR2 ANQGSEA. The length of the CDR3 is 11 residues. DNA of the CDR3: TGCAGCGTTGGGATGAACACTGAAGCTTTCTTT. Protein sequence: CSVGMNTEAFF.

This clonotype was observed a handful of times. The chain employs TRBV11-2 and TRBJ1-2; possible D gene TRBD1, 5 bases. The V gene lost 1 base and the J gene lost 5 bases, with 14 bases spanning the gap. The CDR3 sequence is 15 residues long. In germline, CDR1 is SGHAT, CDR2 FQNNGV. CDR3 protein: CASSLGRREGYGYTF. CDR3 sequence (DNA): TGTGCCAGCAGCTTAGGACGCAGGGAGGGGTATGGCTACACCTTC.

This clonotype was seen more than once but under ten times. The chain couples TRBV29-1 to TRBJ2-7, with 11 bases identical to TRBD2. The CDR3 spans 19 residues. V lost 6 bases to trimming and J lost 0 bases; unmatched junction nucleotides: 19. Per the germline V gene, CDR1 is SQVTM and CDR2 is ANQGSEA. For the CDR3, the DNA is TGCAGCGTAGTTAGACTAGCGGGGCGTTTTCCGGAGCTCTCCTACGAGCAGTACTTC. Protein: CSVVRLAGRFPELSYEQYF.

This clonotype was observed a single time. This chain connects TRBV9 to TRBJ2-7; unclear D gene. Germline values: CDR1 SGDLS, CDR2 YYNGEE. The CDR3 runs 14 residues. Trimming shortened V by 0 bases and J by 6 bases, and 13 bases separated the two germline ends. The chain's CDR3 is CASSVGGPECEQYF. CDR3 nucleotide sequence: TGTGCCAGCAGCGTAGGGGGTCCTGAATGCGAGCAGTACTTC.

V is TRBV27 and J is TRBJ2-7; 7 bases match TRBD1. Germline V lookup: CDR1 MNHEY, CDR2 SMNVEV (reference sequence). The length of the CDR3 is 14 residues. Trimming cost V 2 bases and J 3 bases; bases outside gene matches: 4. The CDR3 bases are TGTGCCAGCAGTTTAAGGGGGCCCATCTACGAGCAGTACTTC. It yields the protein CASSLRGPIYEQYF.

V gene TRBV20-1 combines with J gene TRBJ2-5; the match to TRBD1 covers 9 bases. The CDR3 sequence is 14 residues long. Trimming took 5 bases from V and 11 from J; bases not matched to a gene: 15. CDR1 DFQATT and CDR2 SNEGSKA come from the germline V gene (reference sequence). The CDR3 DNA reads TGCAGTGCTCGATCGGACAGGGGCCACAATGAGCAGTACTTC. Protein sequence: CSARSDRGHNEQYF.

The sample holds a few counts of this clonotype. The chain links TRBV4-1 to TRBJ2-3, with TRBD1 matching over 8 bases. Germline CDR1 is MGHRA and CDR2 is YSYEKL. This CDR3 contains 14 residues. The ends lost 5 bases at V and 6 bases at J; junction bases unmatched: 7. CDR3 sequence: CASSSRDRPDTQYF. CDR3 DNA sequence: TGCGCCAGCAGCTCCCGGGACAGGCCCGATACGCAGTATTTT.